Detailed here is one T cell receptor beta chain. It has no known antigen specificity. Within one base of it there is no much larger clone, and no base qualities were kept. The library came from the immunoSEQ multiplex PCR assay. TCRdb provides this immuneACCESS table in a form limited to in-frame rearrangements. Some clones are lacking; in checked studies, under half of them reflect an unresolved V gene, and why the rest are absent is not known. This sample holds roughly 22,000 clones; approximately 90% were observed only once. In total, the top ten clones hold roughly 0.68% of the sample. The sample is drawn from a study of T cell changes during pregnancy in multiple sclerosis (dated by TCRdb to between 2017 and 2020). About the full investigation: The study examined how the T cell repertoire changed over the course of pregnancy in women with multiple sclerosis.

The CDR3 has 15 amino acids, counting the end cysteine and phenylalanine. Only CDR3 DNA is held: 45 bases, read in frame from base 1. CDR1 and CDR2 (LNHNV, YYDKDF) derive from the germline V gene (reference sequence). V trim: 1 base; J trim: 1 base; unmatched bases: 3. This clonotype was obtained from a female donor in good health, enrolled as a control in a pregnancy study. Sequenced here: CD4+ T cells from peripheral blood mononuclear cells, sampled after pregnancy. The chain employs TRBV15 and TRBJ2-5; 7 bases in the junction line up with TRBD1. The CDR3 protein: CATSRATGFQETQYF. The base sequence is TGTGCCACCAGCAGAGCGACAGGGTTCCAAGAGACCCAGTACTTC.